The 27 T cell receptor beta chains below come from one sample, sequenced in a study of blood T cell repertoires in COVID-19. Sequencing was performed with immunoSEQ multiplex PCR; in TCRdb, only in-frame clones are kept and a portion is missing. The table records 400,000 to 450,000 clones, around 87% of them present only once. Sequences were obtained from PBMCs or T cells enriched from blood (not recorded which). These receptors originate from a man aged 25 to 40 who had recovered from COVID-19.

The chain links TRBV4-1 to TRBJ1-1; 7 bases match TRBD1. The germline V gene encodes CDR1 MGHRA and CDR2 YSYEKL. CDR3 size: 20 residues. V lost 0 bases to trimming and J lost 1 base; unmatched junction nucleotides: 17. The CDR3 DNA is TGCGCCAGCAGCCAAGACCAACCTTTACTCTCGGGACAGAGGAACACTGAAGCTTTCTTT. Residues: CASSQDQPLLSGQRNTEAFF.

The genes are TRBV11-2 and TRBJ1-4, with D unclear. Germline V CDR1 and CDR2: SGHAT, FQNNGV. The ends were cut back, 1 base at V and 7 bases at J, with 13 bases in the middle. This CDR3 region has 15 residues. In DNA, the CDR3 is TGTGCCAGCAGCTTAGGACCGGGATGGGGTGAAAAACTGTTTTTT. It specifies CASSLGPGWGEKLFF.

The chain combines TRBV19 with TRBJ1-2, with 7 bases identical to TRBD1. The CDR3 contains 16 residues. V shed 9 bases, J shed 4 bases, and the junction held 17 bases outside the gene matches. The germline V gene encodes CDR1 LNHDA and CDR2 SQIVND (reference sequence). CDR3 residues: CASSSNRGIRGYGYTF. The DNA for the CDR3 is TGTGCCAGCAGCAGTAACAGGGGAATAAGGGGCTATGGCTACACCTTC.

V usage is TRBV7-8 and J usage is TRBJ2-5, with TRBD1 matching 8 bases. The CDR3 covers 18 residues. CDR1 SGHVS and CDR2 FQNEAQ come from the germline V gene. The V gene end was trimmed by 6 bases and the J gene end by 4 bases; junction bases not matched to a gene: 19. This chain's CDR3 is CASSLQEDWTGRGETQYF. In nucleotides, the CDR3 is TGTGCCAGCAGTTTACAAGAGGATTGGACAGGGCGAGGAGAGACCCAGTACTTC.

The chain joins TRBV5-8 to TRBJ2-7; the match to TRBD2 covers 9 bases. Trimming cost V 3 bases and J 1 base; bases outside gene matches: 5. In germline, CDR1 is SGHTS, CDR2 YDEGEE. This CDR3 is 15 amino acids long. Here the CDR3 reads CASSYTSGPSYEQYF. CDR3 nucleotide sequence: TGTGCCAGCAGCTACACTAGCGGGCCATCCTACGAGCAGTACTTC. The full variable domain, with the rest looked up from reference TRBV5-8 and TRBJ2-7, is EAGVTQSPTHLIKTRGQQATLRCSPISGHTSVYWYQQALGLGLQFLLWYDEGEERNRGNFPPRFSGRQFPNYSSELNVNALELEDSALYLCASSYTSGPSYEQYFGPGTRLTVT.

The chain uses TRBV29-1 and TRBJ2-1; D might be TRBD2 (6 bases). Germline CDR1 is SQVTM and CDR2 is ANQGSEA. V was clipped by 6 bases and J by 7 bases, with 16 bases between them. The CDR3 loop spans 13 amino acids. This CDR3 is CSVPRGSGNEQFF. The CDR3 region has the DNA TGCAGCGTCCCTCGGGGGTCGGGGAATGAGCAGTTCTTC.

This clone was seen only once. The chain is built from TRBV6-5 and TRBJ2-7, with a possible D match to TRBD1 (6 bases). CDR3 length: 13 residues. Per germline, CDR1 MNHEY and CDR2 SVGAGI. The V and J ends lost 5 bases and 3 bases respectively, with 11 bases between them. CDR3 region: CASSPRTVYEQYF. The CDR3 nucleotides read TGTGCCAGCAGTCCTAGGACAGTCTACGAGCAGTACTTC.

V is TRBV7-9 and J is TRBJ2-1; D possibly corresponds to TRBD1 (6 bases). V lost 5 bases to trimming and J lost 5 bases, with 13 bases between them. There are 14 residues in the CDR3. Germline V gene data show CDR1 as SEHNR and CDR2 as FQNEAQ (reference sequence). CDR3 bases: TGTGCCAGCAGCCTAACGCAGGGGAACAATGAGCAGTTCTTC. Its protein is CASSLTQGNNEQFF. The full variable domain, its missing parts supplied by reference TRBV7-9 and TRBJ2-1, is DTGVSQNPRHKITKRGQNVTFRCDPISEHNRLYWYRQTLGQGPEFLTYFQNEAQLEKSRLLSDRFSAERPKGSFSTLEIQRTEQGDSAMYLCASSLTQGNNEQFFGPGTRLTVL.

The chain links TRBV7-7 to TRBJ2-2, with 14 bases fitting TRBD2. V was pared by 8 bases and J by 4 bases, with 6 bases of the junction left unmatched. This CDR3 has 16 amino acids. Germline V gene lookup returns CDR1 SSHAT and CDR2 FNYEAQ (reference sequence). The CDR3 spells CASRPGTSGSTGELFF. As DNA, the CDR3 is TGTGCCAGCCGCCCCGGGACTAGCGGGAGCACCGGGGAGCTGTTTTTT.

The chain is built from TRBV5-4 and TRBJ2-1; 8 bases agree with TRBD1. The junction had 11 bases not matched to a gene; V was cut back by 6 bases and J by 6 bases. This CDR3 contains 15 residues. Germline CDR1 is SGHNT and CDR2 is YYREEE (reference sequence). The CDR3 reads CASTTRGPKFNEQFF. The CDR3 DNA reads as TGTGCCAGCACCACCAGGGGGCCCAAGTTCAATGAGCAGTTCTTC.

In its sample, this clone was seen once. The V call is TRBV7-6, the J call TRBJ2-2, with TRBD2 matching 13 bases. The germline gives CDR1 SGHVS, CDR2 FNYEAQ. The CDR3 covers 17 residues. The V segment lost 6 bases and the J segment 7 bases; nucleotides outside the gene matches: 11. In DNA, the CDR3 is TGTGCCAGCAGTTCAGGACTAGCGGGAGTGGGGAGCGGGGAGCTGTTTTTT. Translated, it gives CASSSGLAGVGSGELFF.

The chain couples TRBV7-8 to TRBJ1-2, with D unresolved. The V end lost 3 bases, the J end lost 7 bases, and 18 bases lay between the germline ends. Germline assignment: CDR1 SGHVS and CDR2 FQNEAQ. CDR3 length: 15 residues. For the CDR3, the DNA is TGTGCCAGCAGCTTCGCCCTGAGAGGGCACCCTGGCTACACCTTC. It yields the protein CASSFALRGHPGYTF.

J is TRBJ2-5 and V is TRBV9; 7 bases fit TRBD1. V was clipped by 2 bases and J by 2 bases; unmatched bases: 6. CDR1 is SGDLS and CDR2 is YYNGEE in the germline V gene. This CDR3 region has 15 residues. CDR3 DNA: TGTGCCAGCAGCGTCGCGCCGGGACAGCAAGAGACCCAGTACTTC. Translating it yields CASSVAPGQQETQYF. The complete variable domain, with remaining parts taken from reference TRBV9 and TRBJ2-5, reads DSGVTQTPKHLITATGQRVTLRCSPRSGDLSVYWYQQSLDQGLQFLIQYYNGEERAKGNILERFSAQQFPDLHSELNLSSLELGDSALYFCASSVAPGQQETQYFGPGTRLLVL.

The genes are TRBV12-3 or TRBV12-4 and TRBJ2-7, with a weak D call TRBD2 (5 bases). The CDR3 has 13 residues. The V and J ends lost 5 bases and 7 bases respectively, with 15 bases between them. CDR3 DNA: TGTGCCAGCAGTCTGCCGGGGTCTTGGGAGCAGTACTTC. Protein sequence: CASSLPGSWEQYF.

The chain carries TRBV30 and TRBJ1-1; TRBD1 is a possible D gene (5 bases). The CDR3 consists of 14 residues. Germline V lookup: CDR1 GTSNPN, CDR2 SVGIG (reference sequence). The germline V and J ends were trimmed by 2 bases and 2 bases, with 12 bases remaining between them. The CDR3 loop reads CAWSNRQLNTEAFF. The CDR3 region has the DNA TGTGCCTGGAGTAACCGACAGCTAAACACTGAAGCTTTCTTT. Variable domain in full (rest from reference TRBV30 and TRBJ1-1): SQTIHQWPATLVQPVGSPLSLECTVEGTSNPNLYWYRQAAGRGLQLLFYSVGIGQISSEVPQNLSASRPQDRQFILSSKKLLLSDSGFYLCAWSNRQLNTEAFFGQGTRLTVV.

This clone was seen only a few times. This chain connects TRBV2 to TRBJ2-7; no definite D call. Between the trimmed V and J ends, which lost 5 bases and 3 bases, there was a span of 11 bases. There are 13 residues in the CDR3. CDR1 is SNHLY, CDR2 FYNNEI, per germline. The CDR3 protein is CASSSQRNYEQYF. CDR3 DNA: TGTGCCAGCAGTAGCCAGAGGAACTACGAGCAGTACTTC.

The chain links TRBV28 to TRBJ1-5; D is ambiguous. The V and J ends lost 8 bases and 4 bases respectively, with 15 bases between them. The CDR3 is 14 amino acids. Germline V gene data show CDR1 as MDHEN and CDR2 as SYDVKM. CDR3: CASALEWQNQPQHF. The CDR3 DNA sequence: TGTGCCAGCGCCCTTGAATGGCAGAATCAGCCCCAGCATTTT. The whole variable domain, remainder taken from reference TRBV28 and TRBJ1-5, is DVKVTQSSRYLVKRTGEKVFLECVQDMDHENMFWYRQDPGLGLRLIYFSYDVKMKEKGDIPEGYSVSREKKERFSLILESASTNQTSMYLCASALEWQNQPQHFGDGTRLSIL.

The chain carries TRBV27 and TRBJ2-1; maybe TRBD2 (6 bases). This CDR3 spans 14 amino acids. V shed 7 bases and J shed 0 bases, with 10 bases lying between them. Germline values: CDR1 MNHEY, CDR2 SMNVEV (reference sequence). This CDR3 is CASTGGTSYNEQFF. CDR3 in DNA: TGTGCCAGCACAGGCGGGACCTCCTACAATGAGCAGTTCTTC.

This CDR3 reads CASSSGTSQSTDTQYF. Written as DNA, the CDR3 is TGTGCCAGCAGCTCAGGGACTTCCCAAAGCACAGATACGCAGTATTTT. The chain employs TRBV11-2 and TRBJ2-3; tentative D call: TRBD2 (6 bases). This CDR3 region has 16 residues. Between the trimmed V and J ends, which lost 4 bases and 0 bases, there was a span of 14 bases. Looked up from germline, CDR1 is SGHAT and CDR2 is FQNNGV.

The CDR3 loop is CASSLEQQLNTEAFF. In nucleotides, the CDR3 is TGTGCCAGCAGCTTGGAGCAACAGCTGAACACTGAAGCTTTCTTT. This chain joins TRBV5-6 and TRBJ1-1; D unresolved. V shed 0 bases and J shed 0 bases, with 9 bases lying between them. The CDR3 is 15 residues long. Per germline, CDR1 SGHDT and CDR2 YYEEEE.

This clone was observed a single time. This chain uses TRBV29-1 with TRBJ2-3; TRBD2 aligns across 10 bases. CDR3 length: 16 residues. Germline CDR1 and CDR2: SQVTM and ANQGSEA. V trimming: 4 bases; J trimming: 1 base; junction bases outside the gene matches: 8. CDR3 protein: CSVVASGSVGTDTQYF. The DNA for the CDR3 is TGCAGCGTTGTGGCTAGCGGGAGTGTCGGCACAGATACGCAGTATTTT.

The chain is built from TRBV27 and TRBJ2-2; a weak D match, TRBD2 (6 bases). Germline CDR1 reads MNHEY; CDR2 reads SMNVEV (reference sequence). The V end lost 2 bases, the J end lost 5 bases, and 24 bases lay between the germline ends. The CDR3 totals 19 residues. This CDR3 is CASSLRSTSLALGTGELFF. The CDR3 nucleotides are TGTGCCAGCAGTTTAAGATCCACTAGCTTAGCCCTGGGAACCGGGGAGCTGTTTTTT.

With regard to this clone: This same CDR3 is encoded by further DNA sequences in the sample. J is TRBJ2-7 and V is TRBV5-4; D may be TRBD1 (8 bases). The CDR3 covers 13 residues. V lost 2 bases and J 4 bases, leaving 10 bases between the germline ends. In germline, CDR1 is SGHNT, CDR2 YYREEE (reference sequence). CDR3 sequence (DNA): TGTGCCAGCAGCTTACAGGGGGGGTACGAGCAGTACTTC. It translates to CASSLQGGYEQYF.

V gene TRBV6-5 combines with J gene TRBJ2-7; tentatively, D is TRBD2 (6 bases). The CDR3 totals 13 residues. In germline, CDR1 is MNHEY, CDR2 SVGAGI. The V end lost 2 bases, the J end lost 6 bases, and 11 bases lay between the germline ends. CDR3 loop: CASSYRGGSEQYF. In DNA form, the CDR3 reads TGTGCCAGCAGTTACCGGGGAGGATCCGAGCAGTACTTC.

CDR3 DNA sequence: TGTGCCAGCAGTAGGGGTGAAAAACTGTTTTTT. Its protein product is CASSRGEKLFF. This chain connects TRBV2 to TRBJ1-4; a possible D gene is TRBD1 (5 bases). There are 11 residues in the CDR3. Per germline, CDR1 SNHLY and CDR2 FYNNEI. The V end was cut by 5 bases, the J end by 7 bases, with 5 bases between.

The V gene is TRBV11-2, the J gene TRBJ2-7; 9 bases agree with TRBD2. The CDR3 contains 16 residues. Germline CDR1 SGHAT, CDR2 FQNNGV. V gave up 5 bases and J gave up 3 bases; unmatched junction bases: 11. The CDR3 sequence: CASSPQLAGAFYEQYF. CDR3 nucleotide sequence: TGTGCCAGCAGCCCTCAACTAGCGGGTGCCTTCTACGAGCAGTACTTC.

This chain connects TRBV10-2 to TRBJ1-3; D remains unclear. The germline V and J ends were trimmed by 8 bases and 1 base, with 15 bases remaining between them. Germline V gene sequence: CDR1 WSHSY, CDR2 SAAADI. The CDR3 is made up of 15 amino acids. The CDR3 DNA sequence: TGCGCCAGCCAGAGAACGGCAGGTTCTGGAAACACCATATATTTT. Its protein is CASQRTAGSGNTIYF.